The clone carrying this TCR beta chain was seen ten or more times. V was pared by 7 bases and J by 4 bases, with 12 bases of the junction left unmatched. CDR1 and CDR2 (germline): SEHNR, FQNEAQ (reference sequence). There are 16 residues in the CDR3. The sample is drawn from a study of blood T cell repertoires in COVID-19. Some clones are missing from TCRdb's copy, which holds only in-frame ones; the method was immunoSEQ multiplex PCR. This table holds some 220,000 clones, 70% to 90% found once. Material for sequencing was peripheral blood. The sequence was collected from a man in his fifties or sixties who had recovered from COVID-19. The rearrangement links TRBV7-9 to TRBJ2-3; TRBD2 matches at 9 bases. The CDR3, as DNA: TGTGCCAGCACCTTGCTGGGCGGGAGGGCCGCAGATACGCAGTATTTT. Protein product: CASTLLGGRAADTQYF.